This TCR beta chain was profiled in a study of cytomegalovirus exposure and HLA in healthy donors. Looking at the study overall: Of the donors genotyped, 398 in all, 75% to 85% fell in the Caucasian-associated ancestry cluster.

Study-wide findings and caveats: Among immune exposure information, only CMV serostatus was available. The authors enumerated 150 to 200 TCR beta chains as linked to cytomegalovirus. Many donors shared some public TCRs, even though most TCR sequences were rare.

PCR amplification relied on 60 Vbeta primers (plus 13 Jbeta primers). The repertoire was sequenced with immunoSEQ multiplex PCR; TCRdb's copy has only in-frame clones and lacks some. Here the sample spans about 200,000 clones, approximately 78% being singletons. Regarding this clone: The antigen remains unidentified.

The sequencing sample was made of PBMCs. This sequence originates from a man younger than 45 in good health and CMV-seronegative.

In DNA, the CDR3 is TGTGCCAGCAGCTTAGGCCTAGCGGGGCCCCAGTACTTC. It specifies CASSLGLAGPQYF. The chain joins TRBV7-9 to TRBJ2-4; 9 bases agree with TRBD2. The germline V gene encodes CDR1 SEHNR and CDR2 FQNEAQ (reference sequence). The CDR3 loop spans 13 amino acids. Losses at the gene ends were 1 base for V and 13 bases for J; bases not matched to a gene: 5.